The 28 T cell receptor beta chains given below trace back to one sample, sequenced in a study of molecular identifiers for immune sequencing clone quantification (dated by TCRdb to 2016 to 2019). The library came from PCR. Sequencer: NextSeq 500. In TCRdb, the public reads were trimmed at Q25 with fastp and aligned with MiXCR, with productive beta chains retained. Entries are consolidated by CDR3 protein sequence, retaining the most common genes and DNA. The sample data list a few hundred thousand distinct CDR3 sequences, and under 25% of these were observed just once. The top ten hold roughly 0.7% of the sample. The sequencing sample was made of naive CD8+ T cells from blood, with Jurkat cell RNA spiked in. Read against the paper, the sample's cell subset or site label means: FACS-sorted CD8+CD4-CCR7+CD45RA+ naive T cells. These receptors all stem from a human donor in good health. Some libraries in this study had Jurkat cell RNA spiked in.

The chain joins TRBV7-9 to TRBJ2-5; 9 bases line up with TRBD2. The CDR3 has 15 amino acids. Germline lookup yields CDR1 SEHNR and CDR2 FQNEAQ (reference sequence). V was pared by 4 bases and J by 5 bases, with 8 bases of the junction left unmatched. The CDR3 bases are TGTGCCAGCAGCTCAGCGGGACTAGCCGGTGAGACCCAGTACTTC. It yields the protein CASSSAGLAGETQYF.

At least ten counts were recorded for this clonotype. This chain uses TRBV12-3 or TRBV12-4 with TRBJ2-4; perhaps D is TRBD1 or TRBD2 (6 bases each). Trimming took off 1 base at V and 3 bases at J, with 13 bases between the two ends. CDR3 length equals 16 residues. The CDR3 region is CASSLDGGRVKNIQYF. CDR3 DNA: TGTGCCAGCAGTTTAGATGGGGGGCGAGTCAAAAACATTCAGTACTTC.

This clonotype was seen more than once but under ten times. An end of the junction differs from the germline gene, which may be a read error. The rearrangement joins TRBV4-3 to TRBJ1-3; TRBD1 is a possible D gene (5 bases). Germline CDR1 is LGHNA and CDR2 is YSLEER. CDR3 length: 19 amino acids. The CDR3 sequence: CAGSQDRSRQGNFGNTIYF. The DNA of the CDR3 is TGCGCCGGCAGCCAAGATCGGTCAAGGCAGGGTAATTTTGGAAACACCATATATTTT.

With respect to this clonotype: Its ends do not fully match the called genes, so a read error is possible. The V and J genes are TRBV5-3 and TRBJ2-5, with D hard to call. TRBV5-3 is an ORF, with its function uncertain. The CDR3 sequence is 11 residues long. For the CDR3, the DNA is TGTGCCAGCAGCTTGGTAGGGACCCAGTACTTC. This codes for CASSLVGTQYF.

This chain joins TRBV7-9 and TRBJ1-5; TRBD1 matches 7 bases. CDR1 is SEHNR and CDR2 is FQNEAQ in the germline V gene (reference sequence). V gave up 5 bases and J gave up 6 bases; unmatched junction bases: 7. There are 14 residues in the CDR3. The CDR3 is CASSRDSRSQPQHF. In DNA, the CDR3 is TGTGCCAGCAGCCGGGACAGCCGGAGTCAGCCCCAGCATTTT.

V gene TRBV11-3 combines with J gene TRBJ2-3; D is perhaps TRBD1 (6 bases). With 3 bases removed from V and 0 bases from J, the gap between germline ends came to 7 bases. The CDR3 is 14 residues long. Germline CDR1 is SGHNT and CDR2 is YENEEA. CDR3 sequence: CASSFQGSTDTQYF. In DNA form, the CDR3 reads TGTGCCAGCAGCTTTCAGGGGAGCACAGATACGCAGTATTTT. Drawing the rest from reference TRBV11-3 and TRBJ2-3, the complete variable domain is EAGVVQSPRYKIIEKKQPVAFWCNPISGHNTLYWYLQNLGQGPELLIRYENEEAVDDSQLPKDRFSAERLKGVDSTLKIQPAELGDSAVYLCASSFQGSTDTQYFGPGTRLTVL.

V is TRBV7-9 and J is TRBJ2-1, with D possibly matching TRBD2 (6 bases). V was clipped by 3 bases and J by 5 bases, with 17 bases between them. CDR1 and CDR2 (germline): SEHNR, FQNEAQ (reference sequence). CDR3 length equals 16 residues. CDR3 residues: CASSFPLPGAHNEQFF. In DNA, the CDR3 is TGTGCCAGCAGCTTCCCCCTCCCGGGAGCCCACAATGAGCAGTTCTTC.

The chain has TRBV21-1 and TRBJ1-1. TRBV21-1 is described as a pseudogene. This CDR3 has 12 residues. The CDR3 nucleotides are TGTGCCAGCAGCAATCTGAACACTGAAGCTTTCTTT. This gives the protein CASSNLNTEAFF.

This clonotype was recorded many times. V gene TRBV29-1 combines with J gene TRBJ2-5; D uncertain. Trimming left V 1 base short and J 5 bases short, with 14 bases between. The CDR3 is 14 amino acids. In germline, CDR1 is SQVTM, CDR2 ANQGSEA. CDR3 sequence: CSVEGLSWLETQYF. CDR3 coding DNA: TGCAGCGTTGAAGGTCTCAGTTGGTTGGAGACCCAGTACTTC.

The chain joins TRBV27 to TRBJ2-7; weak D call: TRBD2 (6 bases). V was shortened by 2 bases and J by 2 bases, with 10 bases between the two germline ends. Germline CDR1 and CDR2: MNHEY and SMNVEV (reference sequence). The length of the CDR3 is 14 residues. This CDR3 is CASSLGGVPYEQYF. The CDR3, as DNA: TGTGCCAGCAGTTTAGGAGGGGTCCCCTACGAGCAGTACTTC.

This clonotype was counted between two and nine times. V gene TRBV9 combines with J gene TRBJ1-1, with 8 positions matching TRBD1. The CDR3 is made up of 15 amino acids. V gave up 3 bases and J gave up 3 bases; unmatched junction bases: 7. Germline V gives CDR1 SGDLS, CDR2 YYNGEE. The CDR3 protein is CASSAGQGPYTEAFF. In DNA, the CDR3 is TGTGCCAGCAGCGCCGGACAGGGCCCCTACACTGAAGCTTTCTTT.

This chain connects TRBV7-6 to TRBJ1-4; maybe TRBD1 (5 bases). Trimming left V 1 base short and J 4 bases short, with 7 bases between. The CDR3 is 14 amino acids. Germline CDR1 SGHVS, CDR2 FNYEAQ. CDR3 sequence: CASSLGGDNEKLFF. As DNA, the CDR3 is TGTGCCAGCAGCTTAGGGGGGGATAATGAAAAACTGTTTTTT.

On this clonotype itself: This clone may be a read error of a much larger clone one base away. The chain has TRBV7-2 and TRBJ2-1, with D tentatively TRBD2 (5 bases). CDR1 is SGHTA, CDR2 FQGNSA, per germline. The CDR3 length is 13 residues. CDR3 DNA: TGTGCCAGCAGCTTAGAGGCGGGTATTGAGCAGGTCTTC. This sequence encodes CASSLEAGIEQVF. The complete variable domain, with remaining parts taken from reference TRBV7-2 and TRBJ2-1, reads GAGVSQSPSNKVTEKGKDVELRCDPISGHTALYWYRQSLGQGLEFLIYFQGNSAPDKSGLPSDRFSAERTGGSVSTLTIQRTQQEDSAVYLCASSLEAGIEQVFGPGTRLTVL.

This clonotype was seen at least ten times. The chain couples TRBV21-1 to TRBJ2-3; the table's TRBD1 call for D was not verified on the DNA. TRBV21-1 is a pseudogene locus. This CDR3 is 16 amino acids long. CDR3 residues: CASSTPGRNSTDTQYF. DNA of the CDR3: TGTGCCAGCAGCACTCCGGGACGTAACAGCACAGATACGCAGTATTTT.

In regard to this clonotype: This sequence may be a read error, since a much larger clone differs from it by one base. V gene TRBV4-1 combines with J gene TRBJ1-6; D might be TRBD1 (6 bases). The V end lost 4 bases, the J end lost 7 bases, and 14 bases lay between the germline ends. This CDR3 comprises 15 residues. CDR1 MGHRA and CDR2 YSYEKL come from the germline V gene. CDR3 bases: TGCGCCAGCAGCCTGGAGGGGGGGAGCAATTCACCCCTCCACTTT. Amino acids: CASSLEGGSNSPLHF.

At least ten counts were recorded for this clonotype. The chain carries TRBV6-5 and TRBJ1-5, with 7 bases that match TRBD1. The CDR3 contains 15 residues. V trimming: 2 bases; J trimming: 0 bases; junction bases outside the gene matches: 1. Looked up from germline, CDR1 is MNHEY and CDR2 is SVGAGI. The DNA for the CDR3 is TGTGCCAGCAGTTACACAGGGGATAGCAATCAGCCCCAGCATTTT. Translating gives CASSYTGDSNQPQHF.

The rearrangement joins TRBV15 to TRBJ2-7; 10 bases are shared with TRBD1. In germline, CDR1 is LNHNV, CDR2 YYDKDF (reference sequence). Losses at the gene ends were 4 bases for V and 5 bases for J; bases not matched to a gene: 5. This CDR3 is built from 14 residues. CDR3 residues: CATSNRDRGNEQYF. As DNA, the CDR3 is TGTGCCACCAGCAACCGGGACAGGGGAAACGAGCAGTACTTC.

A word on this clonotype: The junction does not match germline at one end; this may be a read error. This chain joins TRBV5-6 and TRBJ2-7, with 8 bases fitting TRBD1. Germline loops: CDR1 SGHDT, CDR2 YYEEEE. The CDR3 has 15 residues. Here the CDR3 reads CASSQDRGGFYEQHF. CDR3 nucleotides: TGTGCCAGCAGCCAAGACAGGGGCGGATTCTACGAGCAGCACTTC. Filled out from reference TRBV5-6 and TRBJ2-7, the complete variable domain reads DAGVTQSPTHLIKTRGQQVTLRCSPKSGHDTVSWYQQALGQGPQFIFQYYEEEERQRGNFPDRFSGHQFPNYSSELNVNALLLGDSALYLCASSQDRGGFYEQHFGPGTRLTVT.

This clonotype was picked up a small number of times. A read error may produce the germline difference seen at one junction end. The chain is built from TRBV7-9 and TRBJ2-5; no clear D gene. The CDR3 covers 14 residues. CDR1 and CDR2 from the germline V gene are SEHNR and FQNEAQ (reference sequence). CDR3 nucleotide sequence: TGTGCCAGCAGCTCAGTACAAACCCAAGAGACCCAGGACTTC. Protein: CASSSVQTQETQDF.

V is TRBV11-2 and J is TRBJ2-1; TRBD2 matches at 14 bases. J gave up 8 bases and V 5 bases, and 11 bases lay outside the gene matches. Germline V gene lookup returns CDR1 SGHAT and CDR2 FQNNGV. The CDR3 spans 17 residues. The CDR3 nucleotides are TGTGCCAGCAGCCGACTCGCGGGACTAGCGGGAGTGCATGAGCAGTTCTTC. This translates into CASSRLAGLAGVHEQFF.

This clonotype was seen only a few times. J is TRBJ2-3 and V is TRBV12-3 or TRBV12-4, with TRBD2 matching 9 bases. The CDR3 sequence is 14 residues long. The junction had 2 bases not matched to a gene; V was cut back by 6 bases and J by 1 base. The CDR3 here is CASRLAGRTDTQYF. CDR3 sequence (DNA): TGTGCCAGCAGGCTAGCGGGGCGCACAGATACGCAGTATTTT.

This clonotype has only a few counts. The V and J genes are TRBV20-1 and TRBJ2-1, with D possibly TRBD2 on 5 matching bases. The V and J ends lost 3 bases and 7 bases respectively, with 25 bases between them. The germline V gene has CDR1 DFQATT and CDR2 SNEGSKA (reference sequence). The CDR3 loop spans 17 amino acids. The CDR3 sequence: CSARPVLSGPGKNEQFF. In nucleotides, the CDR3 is TGCAGTGCTAGGCCGGTTTTGTCGGGCCCGGGGAAGAATGAGCAGTTCTTC.

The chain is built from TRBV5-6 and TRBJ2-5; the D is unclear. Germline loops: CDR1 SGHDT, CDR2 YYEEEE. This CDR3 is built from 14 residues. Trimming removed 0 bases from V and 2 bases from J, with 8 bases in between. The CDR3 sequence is CASSLVTDQETQYF. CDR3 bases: TGTGCCAGCAGCTTGGTTACGGATCAAGAGACCCAGTACTTC.

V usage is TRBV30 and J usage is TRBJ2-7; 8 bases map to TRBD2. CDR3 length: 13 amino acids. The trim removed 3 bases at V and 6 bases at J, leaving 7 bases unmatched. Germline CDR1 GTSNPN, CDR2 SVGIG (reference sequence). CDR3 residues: CAWSDGLASEQYF. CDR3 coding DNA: TGTGCCTGGAGCGACGGACTAGCTAGCGAGCAGTACTTC.

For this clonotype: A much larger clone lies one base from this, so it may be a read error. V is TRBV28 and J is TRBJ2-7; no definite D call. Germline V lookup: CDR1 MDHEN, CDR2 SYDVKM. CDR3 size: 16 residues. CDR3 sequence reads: CASGLPYGLVSYEQYF. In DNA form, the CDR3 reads TGTGCCAGCGGTTTACCCTACGGCCTCGTATCCTACGAGCAGTACTTC.

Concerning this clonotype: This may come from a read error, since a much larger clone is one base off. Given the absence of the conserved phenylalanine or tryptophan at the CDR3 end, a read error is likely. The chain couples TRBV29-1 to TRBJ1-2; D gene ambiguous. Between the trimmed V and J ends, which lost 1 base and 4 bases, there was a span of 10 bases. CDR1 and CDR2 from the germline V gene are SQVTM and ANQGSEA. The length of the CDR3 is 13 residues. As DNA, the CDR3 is TGCAGCGTTGAAGGGCCGGACCCCTATGGCTACACCCTC. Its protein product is CSVEGPDPYGYTL.

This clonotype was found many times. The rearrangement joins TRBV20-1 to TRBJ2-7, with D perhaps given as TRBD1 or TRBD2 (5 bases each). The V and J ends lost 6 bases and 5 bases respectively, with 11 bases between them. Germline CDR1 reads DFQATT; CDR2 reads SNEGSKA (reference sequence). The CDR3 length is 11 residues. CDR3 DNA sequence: TGCAGTGCACAAAGGGGAGACGAGCAGTACTTC. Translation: CSAQRGDEQYF.

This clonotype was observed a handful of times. The CDR3 here is CASSVVTENTEAFF. The DNA for the CDR3 is TGTGCCAGCAGCGTAGTCACGGAGAACACTGAAGCTTTCTTT. The chain has TRBV9 and TRBJ1-1, with D uncertain. The CDR3 runs 14 residues. Germline V gene data show CDR1 as SGDLS and CDR2 as YYNGEE. With 0 bases removed from V and 1 base from J, the gap between germline ends came to 7 bases.